This T cell receptor beta chain was documented in a study of Graves' ophthalmopathy and Graves' hyperthyroidism. This clonotype was counted between two and nine times. A read error may explain this, as a much larger clone is one base away. The TCR beta CDR3 regions underwent amplification from RNA transcripts. RT-PCR was first run with HTBI primers, then multiplex PCR in a second round. TCRdb re-called the multiplex PCR reads with MiXCR, one entry per CDR3 protein. Of over a million distinct CDR3 sequences listed, around a third are singletons. Trimming removed 3 bases from V and 8 bases from J, with 10 bases in between. The CDR3 has 12 residues.

The V and J genes are TRBV12-3 or TRBV12-4 and TRBJ1-2; D remains unclear. The clonotype comes from an adult man with Graves' hyperthyroidism. The material sequenced was peripheral blood or thyroid tissue (not recorded which). CDR3 nucleotide sequence: TGTGCCAGCAGTTTTCGGGCGGGCGGCTACACCTTC. The encoded protein is CASSFRAGGYTF.